This entry lists 3 T cell receptor beta chains sequenced from one sample in a study of T cells in Graves' hyperthyroidism and ophthalmopathy. Regions amplified from RNA transcripts were the TCR beta CDR3 regions. Initially, a first-round RT-PCR of the TCR CDR3 employed the HTBI primer set. TCRdb analysed the multiplex PCR reads with MiXCR anew, one entry per CDR3 protein. The sample lists about 620,000 distinct CDR3 sequences, roughly 15% occurring once. Sequencing was performed on blood. These receptor sequences come from a woman in her twenties or thirties with Graves' hyperthyroidism.

This clonotype showed up just a few times. An end of the junction does not agree with germline; a read error may underlie this. The chain recombines TRBV9 with TRBJ2-1; no firm D call. Germline-derived CDR1 and CDR2 are SGDLS and YYNGEE. The CDR3 length is 13 residues. In DNA form, the CDR3 reads TGTGCCAGCGGCGTAGGAACGGCGGATGAGCAGTTCTTC. This gives the protein CASGVGTADEQFF.

This chain links TRBV9 with TRBJ1-2, with no clear D. CDR1 SGDLS and CDR2 YYNGEE come from the germline V gene. The V and J ends lost 1 base and 2 bases respectively, with 9 bases between them. The CDR3 covers 14 residues. Here the CDR3 reads CASSVSGRNYGYTF. Here the CDR3 DNA reads TGTGCCAGCAGCGTATCAGGAAGAAACTATGGCTACACCTTC.

This rearrangement joins TRBV11-2 to TRBJ1-6; TRBD1 might be the D (5 bases). V shed 5 bases and J shed 7 bases, with 15 bases lying between them. This CDR3 has 15 residues. Germline CDR1 reads SGHAT; CDR2 reads FQNNGV. The CDR3 region is CASSPERGRNSPLHF. For the CDR3, the DNA is TGTGCCAGCAGCCCCGAACGGGGCCGGAATTCACCCCTCCACTTT.